This T cell receptor beta chain was sequenced for a study of cytomegalovirus exposure and HLA in healthy donors. This CDR3 region has 15 residues. Germline V gene sequence: CDR1 WNHNN, CDR2 SYGVQD (reference sequence). Trimming removed 3 bases at V and 2 bases at J, with 12 bases between. This clone was observed once. Its antigen is undetermined. The PCR made use of 60 Vbeta and 13 Jbeta primers. TCRdb's table, derived via immunoSEQ multiplex PCR, lists solely in-frame clones and lacks some. This sample yields 140,000 or so clones, of which over 80% are seen a single time; roughly 2.9% belongs to the top ten. The study, taken as a whole, reports: Further analysis was carried out later, and it showed several of the most significant clusters appearing linked to common viral pathogens. Both high specificity and high sensitivity reportedly marked the classifier's diagnosis of cytomegalovirus status. The authors reported that TCR beta sequences could predict HLA-A and HLA-B alleles. These predictions were accurate for most subjects in the first cohort. It was 160 or so TCR beta chains that were listed as cytomegalovirus-associated.

The sequence derives from a woman between 25 and 40 years old in good health and CMV-seronegative. The sequenced sample consisted of PBMCs. V and J are TRBV10-1 and TRBJ2-3; D is perhaps TRBD2 (5 bases). CDR3 loop: CASSELVGDTDTQYF. Here the CDR3 DNA reads TGCGCCAGCAGTGAACTAGTAGGAGACACAGATACGCAGTATTTT.